This entry lists 11 T cell receptor beta chains sequenced from one sample in a study of T cells expressing NK-cell markers. TCRdb re-called the 5' RACE reads, yielding one record per CDR3 amino acid sequence without DNA. Recorded here are 550,000 to 600,000 distinct CDR3 sequences; the top ten clones represent roughly 3.5%. Specimen: blood T cells: a sorted CD56 or NKG2C T cell subset, CD4+ or CD8+ T cells, or bulk PBMC T cells (not recorded which). The receptors come from a man aged 18 to 29 in good health.

The gene calls are TRBV27 and TRBJ2-5; with no DNA, the TCRdb D assignment of TRBD2 cannot be verified. The CDR3 is 15 residues long. Germline values: CDR1 MNHEY, CDR2 SMNVEV (reference sequence). CDR3 region: CASSASGPYQETQYF.

The chain uses TRBV7-9 and TRBJ2-1; as DNA is missing, the TRBD1 call by TCRdb cannot be tested. From germline, CDR1 is SEHNR and CDR2 FQNEAQ (reference sequence). The CDR3 contains 17 residues. The CDR3 sequence: CATQKGQGAFWDNEQFF.

V gene TRBV5-1 combines with J gene TRBJ2-1; there is no DNA to check the TCRdb D call of TRBD2. The germline CDR1 and CDR2 sequences are SGHRS and YFSETQ. There are 13 residues in the CDR3. The CDR3 loop reads CASSLGGDYEQFF.

V gene TRBV4-2 combines with J gene TRBJ2-6; with no DNA, the TCRdb D assignment of TRBD1 cannot be verified. The CDR3 runs to 18 residues. Germline V CDR1 and CDR2: LGHNA, YNFKEQ. This CDR3 reads CASSQDPPGSSGANVLTF.

The chain has TRBV6-1 and TRBJ2-7; TCRdb calls TRBD2, which cannot be checked without DNA. Germline loops: CDR1 MNHNS, CDR2 SASEGT. The CDR3 totals 14 residues. CDR3 amino acids: CASGQGRGSYEQYF.

V and J are TRBV20-1 and TRBJ2-7; with no DNA, the TCRdb D assignment of TRBD1 cannot be verified. Germline CDR1 reads DFQATT; CDR2 reads SNEGSKA (reference sequence). The CDR3 is 14 amino acids. CDR3: CSASPGARTYEQYF.

The chain is built from TRBV7-2 and TRBJ2-2; TCRdb reports TRBD2, a call that lacks DNA to check it against. Germline lookup yields CDR1 SGHTA and CDR2 FQGNSA. The CDR3 spans 16 residues. CDR3 sequence: CASSLGSGVDTGELFF. Full variable domain (outside the CDR3, taken from reference TRBV7-2 and TRBJ2-2): GAGVSQSPSNKVTEKGKDVELRCDPISGHTALYWYRQSLGQGLEFLIYFQGNSAPDKSGLPSDRFSAERTGGSVSTLTIQRTQQEDSAVYLCASSLGSGVDTGELFFGEGSRLTVL.

The chain recombines TRBV28 with TRBJ2-7; the D call from TCRdb, TRBD2, cannot be confirmed without DNA. The CDR3 is 14 residues long. Germline V gene lookup returns CDR1 MDHEN and CDR2 SYDVKM. CDR3 protein: CASNFRTTPYEQYF.

This chain uses TRBV20-1 with TRBJ1-5. In germline, CDR1 is DFQATT, CDR2 SNEGSKA (reference sequence). The CDR3 sequence is 13 residues long. This CDR3 reads CSAREDRTQPQHF.

The chain recombines TRBV7-9 with TRBJ2-1; TCRdb names TRBD1, which stays unverified in the absence of DNA. This CDR3 contains 14 residues. In germline, CDR1 is SEHNR, CDR2 FQNEAQ (reference sequence). CDR3 residues: CASSLSTGRNEQFF.

This sequence joins TRBV4-1 and TRBJ2-5; the D gene TCRdb calls, TRBD2, cannot be checked with no DNA. CDR3 length equals 14 residues. The V gene's germline CDR1 is MGHRA and CDR2 YSYEKL. CDR3 residues: CASSRIGLAETQYF.